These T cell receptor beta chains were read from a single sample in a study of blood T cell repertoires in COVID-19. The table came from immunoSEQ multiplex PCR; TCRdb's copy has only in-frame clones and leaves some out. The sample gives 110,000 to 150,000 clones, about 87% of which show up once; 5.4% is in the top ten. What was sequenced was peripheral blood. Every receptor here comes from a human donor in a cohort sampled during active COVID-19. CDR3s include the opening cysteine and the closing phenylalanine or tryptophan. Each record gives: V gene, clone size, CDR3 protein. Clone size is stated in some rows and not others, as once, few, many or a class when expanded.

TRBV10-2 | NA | CASRMAGLSYEQYF
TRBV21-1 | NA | CASSKRGGDDEKLFF
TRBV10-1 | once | CASRDFSYEQYF
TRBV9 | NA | CASSVDGGTGELFF
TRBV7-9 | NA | CASSLGRTATDTQYF
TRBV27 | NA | CASRRGGPLETQYF
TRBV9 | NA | CASSVGQGFEKLFF
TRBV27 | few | CASSLKLRGSYEQYF
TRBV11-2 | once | CASSSDSQETQYF
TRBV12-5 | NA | CASGFPPLAGEITGELFF
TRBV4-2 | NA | CASSQEGTSGSSSYNEQFF
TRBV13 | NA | CASSLVADKTDTQYF
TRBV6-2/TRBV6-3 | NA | CASSAGTGTDTQYF
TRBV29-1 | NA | CSVAVETQYF
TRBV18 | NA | CASSLQGLNEKLFF
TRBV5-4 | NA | CASSLVGQNQETQYF
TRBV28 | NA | CATSGTSGRGSYEQYF
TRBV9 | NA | CASSPTVGQREAQYF
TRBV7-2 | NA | CASRRTSGRARDEQFF